These 19 T cell receptor beta chains were sequenced from one sample in a study of beta chain features in type 1 diabetes. Study-wide findings and caveats: In every one of the four CD4+ subsets, TCRB CDR3s were moderately but significantly shorter in Type 1 diabetes patients.

Expressed TCRB transcripts were sequenced, since all the RNA that had been isolated was reverse transcribed. Profiling relied on immunoSEQ multiplex PCR, and the TCRdb table lists in-frame clones only, not all of them. The sample shows 150,000 to 200,000 clones, about 8.1% of them seen only once. Their antigens are not known. Specimen: central memory CD4+ T cells from blood. All receptors come from a woman under 30 with type 1 diabetes.

The chain is built from TRBV6-1 and TRBJ2-5; TRBD1 matches 7 bases. Germline lookup yields CDR1 MNHNS and CDR2 SASEGT. There are 15 residues in the CDR3. V shed 0 bases and J 4 bases; nucleotides not matched to a gene: 5. CDR3 loop: CASSEAQAGGETQYF. The CDR3 DNA follows: TGTGCCAGCAGTGAAGCTCAGGCAGGGGGAGAGACCCAGTACTTC.

This clone was picked up a small number of times. V is TRBV13 and J is TRBJ2-3, with TRBD1 matching over 10 bases. CDR3 length equals 18 residues. V was pared by 5 bases and J by 3 bases, with 14 bases of the junction left unmatched. In germline, CDR1 is PRHDT, CDR2 FYEKMQ (reference sequence). The CDR3 DNA follows: TGTGCCAGCAGCCATGGACTCCGGGACAGGGGTTTGACAGATACGCAGTATTTT. It is translated as CASSHGLRDRGLTDTQYF.

This clone turned up a few times. J is TRBJ1-2 and V is TRBV19; the D gene is possibly TRBD1 (5 bases). In germline, CDR1 is LNHDA, CDR2 SQIVND (reference sequence). There are 14 residues in the CDR3. Trimming stripped 7 bases from V and 4 bases from J, with 16 bases between. CDR3: CASTTPGLSYGYTF. The CDR3 DNA is TGTGCCAGTACCACCCCAGGGTTAAGCTATGGCTACACCTTC.

This clone appeared a few times. V usage is TRBV5-6 and J usage is TRBJ2-5, with a possible D match to TRBD1 (6 bases). Germline CDR1 reads SGHDT; CDR2 reads YYEEEE. V lost 2 bases, J lost 3 bases, and 11 bases lay in between. This CDR3 is 14 amino acids long. CDR3 DNA sequence: TGTGCCAGCAGCTTCCCAGGGGCGAAAGAGACCCAGTACTTC. It codes for CASSFPGAKETQYF.

This clone has a handful of counts. The CDR3 bases are TGCGCCAGCGCCGGACATGGCTCCTACAATGAGCAGTTCTTC. This sequence encodes CASAGHGSYNEQFF. This rearrangement joins TRBV4-3 to TRBJ2-1; a weak D match, TRBD1 (5 bases). V was clipped by 8 bases and J by 0 bases, with 11 bases between them. The CDR3 loop spans 14 amino acids. Germline V CDR1 and CDR2: LGHNA, YSLEER.

This sequence joins TRBV10-3 and TRBJ2-1, with 10 bases fitting TRBD1. Germline values: CDR1 ENHRY, CDR2 SYGVKD. V trimming: 7 bases; J trimming: 5 bases; junction bases outside the gene matches: 5. The CDR3 contains 14 residues. CDR3 in amino acids: CAIKAGTGDNEQFF. CDR3 nucleotides: TGTGCCATCAAGGCCGGGACAGGGGACAATGAGCAGTTCTTC.

The chain joins TRBV25-1 to TRBJ2-5; TRBD1 matches at 9 bases. V lost 4 bases to trimming and J lost 5 bases; unmatched junction nucleotides: 8. The germline CDR1 and CDR2 sequences are MGHDK and SYGVNS. There are 15 residues in the CDR3. The CDR3 DNA follows: TGTGCCAGCAGTGTACTTGGACAGGGGTCGGAGACCCAGTACTTC. It yields the protein CASSVLGQGSETQYF.

V is TRBV18 and J is TRBJ2-7; D is unclear. Between the trimmed V and J ends, which lost 0 bases and 6 bases, there was a span of 9 bases. Germline V CDR1 and CDR2: KGHSH, LQKENI. The CDR3 is 13 amino acids. CDR3 bases: TGTGCCAGCTCACCACCTGGTGAGCTCGAGCAGTACTTC. Protein product: CASSPPGELEQYF.

This chain joins TRBV4-3 and TRBJ2-3; D not certain. The V gene lost 1 base and the J gene lost 1 base, with 3 bases spanning the gap. Germline lookup yields CDR1 LGHNA and CDR2 YSLEER. CDR3 length equals 13 residues. The CDR3 coding sequence is TGCGCCAGCAGCCAAGCGGGCACAGATACGCAGTATTTT. The encoded protein is CASSQAGTDTQYF.

The chain links TRBV7-3 to TRBJ1-5; 8 positions match TRBD1. The CDR3 length is 15 residues. Unmatched junction bases numbered 5, after V lost 5 bases and J lost 2 bases. CDR1 SGHTA and CDR2 FQGTGA come from the germline V gene. CDR3 nucleotide sequence: TGTGCCAGCAGCCTGACAGGGGATCGCAATCAGCCCCAGCATTTT. Protein sequence: CASSLTGDRNQPQHF.

This sequence joins TRBV5-6 and TRBJ2-3; no firm D call. Germline-derived CDR1 and CDR2 are SGHDT and YYEEEE. The CDR3 totals 15 residues. Trimming took 4 bases from V and 0 from J, leaving 12 bases between them. The CDR3 region has the DNA TGTGCCAGCAGCCTGATACTAACTAGCACAGATACGCAGTATTTT. This gives the protein CASSLILTSTDTQYF.

The V gene is TRBV7-2, the J gene TRBJ2-1; 9 bases match TRBD1. Per germline, CDR1 SGHTA and CDR2 FQGNSA. Losses at the gene ends were 1 base for V and 8 bases for J; bases not matched to a gene: 6. This CDR3 contains 15 residues. As DNA, the CDR3 is TGTGCCAGCAGCTTAGAAGGGACAGGGCTCCATGAGCAGTTCTTC. Amino acid sequence: CASSLEGTGLHEQFF.

The CDR3 here is CASSLRPTGLRQYF. CDR3 nucleotides: TGTGCCAGCAGCTTACGACCCACAGGGTTAAGGCAGTACTTC. V is TRBV5-6 and J is TRBJ2-7; tentative D call: TRBD1 (6 bases). The V and J ends lost 2 bases and 9 bases respectively, with 18 bases between them. This CDR3 has 14 amino acids. Germline values: CDR1 SGHDT, CDR2 YYEEEE.

This clone appeared a few times. CDR3 coding DNA: TGTGCCAGTATTGATGGGGCGAACTCTGGGGCCAACGTCCTGACTTTC. This sequence encodes CASIDGANSGANVLTF. The chain couples TRBV19 to TRBJ2-6; TRBD1 is a possible D gene (5 bases). Germline CDR1 and CDR2: LNHDA and SQIVND (reference sequence). Trimming shortened V by 7 bases and J by 0 bases, and 13 bases separated the two germline ends. This CDR3 spans 16 amino acids.

This clone was seen only a few times. The chain couples TRBV7-9 to TRBJ2-5, with 8 positions matching TRBD1. The ends lost 5 bases at V and 9 bases at J; junction bases unmatched: 14. The CDR3 covers 15 residues. In germline, CDR1 is SEHNR, CDR2 FQNEAQ (reference sequence). DNA for the CDR3: TGTGCCAGCAGCCACGCCGGGACAGGCAATTTGGCCCAGTACTTC. Protein product: CASSHAGTGNLAQYF.

This chain links TRBV7-8 with TRBJ2-3; 8 bases match TRBD2. J was trimmed by 0 bases and V by 7 bases; bases with no gene match: 9. The CDR3 covers 16 residues. Germline assignment: CDR1 SGHVS and CDR2 FQNEAQ. The CDR3 spells CASTRWGGGSTDTQYF. For the CDR3, the DNA is TGTGCCAGCACCAGGTGGGGCGGGGGGAGCACAGATACGCAGTATTTT.

This clone came up a few times. The chain joins TRBV7-8 to TRBJ2-1, with 7 positions matching TRBD1. Germline V gene sequence: CDR1 SGHVS, CDR2 FQNEAQ. The V and J ends lost 5 bases and 3 bases, in that order; junction bases with no gene match: 4. This CDR3 has 14 residues. CDR3 coding DNA: TGTGCCAGCAGCCCCGGGGACAGCTACAATGAGCAGTTCTTC. Protein sequence: CASSPGDSYNEQFF.

This chain joins TRBV11-2 and TRBJ2-1; 7 nucleotides align to TRBD1. V lost 4 bases to trimming and J lost 8 bases; unmatched junction nucleotides: 11. The CDR3 runs to 15 residues. Germline CDR1 is SGHAT and CDR2 is FQNNGV. CDR3 protein: CASSSRTGLGDEQFF. CDR3 DNA sequence: TGTGCCAGCAGCTCGAGGACAGGTCTGGGGGATGAGCAGTTCTTC.

The gene calls are TRBV7-2 and TRBJ1-2; D remains unclear. Trimming took off 4 bases at V and 8 bases at J, with 14 bases between the two ends. Germline V lookup: CDR1 SGHTA, CDR2 FQGNSA. CDR3 length: 13 residues. In DNA form, the CDR3 reads TGTGCCAGCAGCTCCCCTAACCTTTCAGGCTACACCTTC. Its protein is CASSSPNLSGYTF. The whole variable domain, filled in from reference TRBV7-2 and TRBJ1-2, reads GAGVSQSPSNKVTEKGKDVELRCDPISGHTALYWYRQSLGQGLEFLIYFQGNSAPDKSGLPSDRFSAERTGGSVSTLTIQRTQQEDSAVYLCASSSPNLSGYTFGSGTRLTVV.